What follows are 15 T cell receptor beta chains derived from one specimen sequenced in a study of beta chain features in type 1 diabetes. Since all of the isolated RNA was reverse transcribed, expressed TCRB transcripts were what got sequenced. TCRdb's table, derived via immunoSEQ multiplex PCR, lists solely in-frame clones and lacks some. Of hundreds of thousands of clones in the sample, roughly 12% were seen once. The sequencing input was naive CD4+ T cells from blood. The receptors stem from a man between 18 and 35 years old in good health.

The V call is TRBV30, the J call TRBJ1-1; tentatively, D is TRBD1 (5 bases). The length of the CDR3 is 14 residues. V gave up 1 base and J gave up 4 bases, with 13 bases separating them. Germline V gives CDR1 GTSNPN, CDR2 SVGIG (reference sequence). The CDR3 here is CAWSAGGSATEAFF. Written as DNA, the CDR3 is TGTGCCTGGAGTGCCGGGGGGTCAGCCACTGAAGCTTTCTTT.

This rearrangement joins TRBV7-8 to TRBJ2-7; TRBD1 aligns across 7 bases. Germline CDR1 reads SGHVS; CDR2 reads FQNEAQ. V shed 5 bases, J shed 2 bases, and the junction held 9 bases outside the gene matches. CDR3 length: 15 amino acids. The CDR3 reads CASSRSRDRTYEQYF. The CDR3 DNA reads as TGTGCCAGCAGCCGATCCCGGGACAGAACCTACGAGCAGTACTTC.

V and J are TRBV12-5 and TRBJ2-3; tentative D call: TRBD2 (6 bases). The germline V and J ends were trimmed by 1 base and 5 bases, with 19 bases remaining between them. In germline, CDR1 is LGHNT, CDR2 FRNRAP. The CDR3 runs to 17 residues. The CDR3 coding sequence is TGTGCTAGTGGTTTGGGGCATAGGAGGGGCCGAGAAGATACGCAGTATTTT. Translating it yields CASGLGHRRGREDTQYF.

This clone has ten or more counts. The chain links TRBV29-1 to TRBJ2-7; 8 bases line up with TRBD1. V lost 7 bases, J lost 7 bases, and 9 bases stayed unmatched. Germline V gene lookup returns CDR1 SQVTM and CDR2 ANQGSEA. The CDR3 runs 12 residues. The chain's CDR3 is CSGGQDLREQYF. As DNA, the CDR3 is TGCAGCGGGGGACAGGATCTCAGAGAGCAGTACTTC.

This clone was counted between two and nine times. CDR3 protein: CAWSVLVATNEQFF. CDR3 nucleotides: TGTGCCTGGAGTGTATTGGTAGCGACCAATGAGCAGTTCTTC. The chain is built from TRBV30 and TRBJ2-1; TRBD2 is a possible D gene (5 bases). Trimming cost V 0 bases and J 6 bases, with 12 bases left between them. Germline V gene sequence: CDR1 GTSNPN, CDR2 SVGIG (reference sequence). The CDR3 totals 14 residues.

There are a few counts of this clone. The gene calls are TRBV5-5 and TRBJ1-5; 7 nucleotides match TRBD1. Germline V gene data show CDR1 as SGHKS and CDR2 as YYEKEE (reference sequence). With V trimmed by 5 bases and J by 4 bases, 9 bases remained unmatched. The CDR3 length is 15 residues. Here the CDR3 reads CASRRDSAPNQPQHF. The CDR3 DNA follows: TGTGCCAGCAGACGGGACAGTGCGCCGAATCAGCCCCAGCATTTT.

The genes are TRBV25-1 and TRBJ1-2; D gene ambiguous. This CDR3 is built from 12 residues. Per the germline V gene, CDR1 is MGHDK and CDR2 is SYGVNS. V dropped 2 bases and J dropped 8 bases, with 9 bases sitting between them. The CDR3 protein is CASSEPGGGYTF. Written as DNA, the CDR3 is TGTGCCAGCAGTGAACCGGGAGGCGGCTACACCTTC.

This clone was seen a few times. V usage is TRBV27 and J usage is TRBJ2-5, with TRBD2 identical over 8 bases. This CDR3 spans 15 amino acids. V trimming: 5 bases; J trimming: 4 bases; junction bases outside the gene matches: 9. Germline CDR1 reads MNHEY; CDR2 reads SMNVEV (reference sequence). The CDR3 reads CASSPWSGSSETQYF. In DNA form, the CDR3 reads TGTGCCAGCAGTCCCTGGAGCGGGAGTTCAGAGACCCAGTACTTC.

This clone was observed a handful of times. J is TRBJ1-4 and V is TRBV29-1; 8 bases match TRBD1. This CDR3 is 13 amino acids long. The germline CDR1 and CDR2 sequences are SQVTM and ANQGSEA. Losses at the gene ends were 6 bases for V and 8 bases for J; bases not matched to a gene: 8. In nucleotides, the CDR3 is TGCAGCGTGACAACCGGGACAGGAGAAAAACTGTTTTTT. Its translation is CSVTTGTGEKLFF. The whole variable domain, filled in from reference TRBV29-1 and TRBJ1-4, reads SAVISQKPSRDICQRGTSLTIQCQVDSQVTMMFWYRQQPGQSLTLIATANQGSEATYESGFVIDKFPISRPNLTFSTLTVSNMSPEDSSIYLCSVTTGTGEKLFFGSGTQLSVL.

The chain uses TRBV29-1 and TRBJ2-2; 10 nucleotides align to TRBD1. Germline lookup yields CDR1 SQVTM and CDR2 ANQGSEA. This CDR3 is built from 15 residues. V gave up 7 bases and J gave up 4 bases; unmatched junction bases: 9. CDR3 coding DNA: TGCAGCGGTCGGCGGACAGGGGGAGTCACCGGGGAGCTGTTTTTT. As protein: CSGRRTGGVTGELFF.

This clone was detected only a few times. This chain connects TRBV7-8 to TRBJ2-2; D is undetermined. Germline assignment: CDR1 SGHVS and CDR2 FQNEAQ. V was trimmed by 3 bases and J by 0 bases, leaving 14 bases between them. CDR3 length: 17 residues. Here the CDR3 reads CASSFMLAGANTGELFF. In DNA form, the CDR3 reads TGTGCCAGCAGCTTTATGCTTGCCGGTGCGAACACCGGGGAGCTGTTTTTT.

This chain uses TRBV2 with TRBJ2-1, with TRBD2 identical over 7 bases. J was trimmed by 0 bases and V by 8 bases; bases with no gene match: 19. This CDR3 has 19 residues. Germline V gives CDR1 SNHLY, CDR2 FYNNEI. The CDR3 DNA sequence: TGTGCCAGCCGGTCACGGTATGTGGCGGGAGACCGCTCCTACAATGAGCAGTTCTTC. It codes for CASRSRYVAGDRSYNEQFF.

The chain combines TRBV28 with TRBJ2-7; 10 bases map to TRBD1. Germline values: CDR1 MDHEN, CDR2 SYDVKM. Trimming removed 6 bases from V and 4 bases from J; junction bases left unmatched: 3. CDR3 length equals 13 residues. DNA for the CDR3: TGTGCCAGCAGGGGACAGGGGCGATACGAGCAGTACTTC. Protein sequence: CASRGQGRYEQYF.

This clone was recorded a few times. The chain combines TRBV14 with TRBJ2-4; TRBD2 is a possible D gene (5 bases). This CDR3 is 16 amino acids long. Germline loops: CDR1 SGHDN, CDR2 FVKESK. Trimming removed 4 bases from V and 1 base from J, with 14 bases in between. The CDR3 sequence is CASSPRGLWAKNIQYF. The CDR3 DNA reads TGTGCCAGCAGCCCGAGAGGACTTTGGGCCAAAAACATTCAGTACTTC.

This clone has a handful of counts. The CDR3 DNA follows: TGTGCCAGCAGCTTGGCCAGGGGTCTCGAGCAGTACTTC. Its translation is CASSLARGLEQYF. The V and J genes are TRBV5-4 and TRBJ2-7; tentative D call: TRBD1 (6 bases). Germline V gene data show CDR1 as SGHNT and CDR2 as YYREEE (reference sequence). Trimming cost V 0 bases and J 6 bases, with 10 bases left between them. This CDR3 is 13 amino acids long.